Given below is one TCR beta chain in context. This sample stems from a study of blood T cell repertoires in COVID-19. About the research overall: Sample material is recorded as cDNA or gDNA derived from T cells, B-cell-depleted T cells, or PBMCs.

This CDR3 has 14 amino acids. V shed 2 bases and J shed 1 base, with 6 bases lying between them. Germline CDR1 reads SGHTS; CDR2 reads YDEGEE. Profiling relied on immunoSEQ multiplex PCR, and the TCRdb table lists in-frame clones only, not all of them. Among about 310,000 clones listed, about nine tenths were seen once. The receptor comes from a woman in her thirties or forties who had recovered from COVID-19. The chain couples TRBV5-8 to TRBJ2-2; D is perhaps TRBD2 (6 bases). The sample was PBMCs or T cells enriched from blood (not recorded which). This CDR3 is CASSFGRNTGELFF. CDR3 sequence (DNA): TGTGCCAGCAGCTTCGGGAGGAACACCGGGGAGCTGTTTTTT.